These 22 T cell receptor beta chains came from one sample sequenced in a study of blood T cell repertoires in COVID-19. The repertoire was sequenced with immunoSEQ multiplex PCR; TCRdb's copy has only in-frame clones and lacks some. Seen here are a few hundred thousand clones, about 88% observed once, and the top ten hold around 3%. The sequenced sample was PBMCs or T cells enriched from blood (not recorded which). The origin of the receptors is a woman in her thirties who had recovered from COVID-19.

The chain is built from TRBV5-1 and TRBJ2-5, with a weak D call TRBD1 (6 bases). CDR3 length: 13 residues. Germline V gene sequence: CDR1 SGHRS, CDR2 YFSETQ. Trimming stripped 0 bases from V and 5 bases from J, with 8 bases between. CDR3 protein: CASSLDTGETQYF. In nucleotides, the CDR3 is TGCGCCAGCAGCTTGGATACAGGGGAGACCCAGTACTTC.

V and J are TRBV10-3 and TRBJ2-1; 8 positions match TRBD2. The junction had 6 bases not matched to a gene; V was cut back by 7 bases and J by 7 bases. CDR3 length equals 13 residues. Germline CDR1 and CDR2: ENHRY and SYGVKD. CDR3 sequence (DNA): TGTGCCATCACTCCTCAGCGGGAGAATGAGCAGTTCTTC. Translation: CAITPQRENEQFF.

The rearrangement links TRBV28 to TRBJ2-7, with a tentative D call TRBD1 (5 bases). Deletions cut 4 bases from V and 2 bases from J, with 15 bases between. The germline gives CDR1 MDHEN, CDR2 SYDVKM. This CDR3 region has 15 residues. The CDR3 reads CASSSGAAAPYEQYF. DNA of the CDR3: TGTGCCAGCAGTTCTGGGGCTGCAGCACCCTACGAGCAGTACTTC.

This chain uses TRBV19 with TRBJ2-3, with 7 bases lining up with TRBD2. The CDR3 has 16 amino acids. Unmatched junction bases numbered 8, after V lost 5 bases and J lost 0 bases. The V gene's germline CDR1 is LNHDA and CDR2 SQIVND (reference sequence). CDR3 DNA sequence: TGTGCCAGTAGTCCTCTTAGCGGGCAAAGCACAGATACGCAGTATTTT. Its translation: CASSPLSGQSTDTQYF. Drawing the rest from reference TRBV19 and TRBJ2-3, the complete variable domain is DGGITQSPKYLFRKEGQNVTLSCEQNLNHDAMYWYRQDPGQGLRLIYYSQIVNDFQKGDIAEGYSVSREKKESFPLTVTSAQKNPTAFYLCASSPLSGQSTDTQYFGPGTRLTVL.

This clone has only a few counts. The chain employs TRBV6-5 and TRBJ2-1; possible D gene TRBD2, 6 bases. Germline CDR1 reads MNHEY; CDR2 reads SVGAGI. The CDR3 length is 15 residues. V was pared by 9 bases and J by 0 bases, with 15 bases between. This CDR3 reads CARGPDGSSYNEQFF. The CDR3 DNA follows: TGTGCCAGGGGCCCCGACGGGAGCTCCTACAATGAGCAGTTCTTC.

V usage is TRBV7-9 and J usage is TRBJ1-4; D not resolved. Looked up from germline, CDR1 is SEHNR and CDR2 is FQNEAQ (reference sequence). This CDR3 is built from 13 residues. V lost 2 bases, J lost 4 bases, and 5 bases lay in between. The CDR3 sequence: CASSLYSNEKLFF. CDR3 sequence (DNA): TGTGCCAGCAGCTTATATAGTAATGAAAAACTGTTTTTT.

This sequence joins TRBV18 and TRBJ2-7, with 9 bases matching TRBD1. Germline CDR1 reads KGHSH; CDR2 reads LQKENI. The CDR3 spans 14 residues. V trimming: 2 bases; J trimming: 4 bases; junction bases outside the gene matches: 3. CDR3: CASSPTGQGYEQYF. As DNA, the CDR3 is TGTGCCAGCTCACCAACTGGACAGGGGTACGAGCAGTACTTC.

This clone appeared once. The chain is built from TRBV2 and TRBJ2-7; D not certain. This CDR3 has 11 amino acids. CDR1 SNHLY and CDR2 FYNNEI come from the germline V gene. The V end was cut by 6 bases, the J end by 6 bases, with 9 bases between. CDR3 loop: CASSESGEQYF. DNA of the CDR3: TGTGCCAGCAGCGAATCAGGCGAGCAGTACTTC.

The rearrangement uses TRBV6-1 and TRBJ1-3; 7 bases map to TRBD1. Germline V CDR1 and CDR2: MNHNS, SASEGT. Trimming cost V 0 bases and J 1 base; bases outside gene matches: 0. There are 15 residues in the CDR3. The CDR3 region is CASSEATGSGNTIYF. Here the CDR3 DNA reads TGTGCCAGCAGTGAAGCGACAGGGTCTGGAAACACCATATATTTT.

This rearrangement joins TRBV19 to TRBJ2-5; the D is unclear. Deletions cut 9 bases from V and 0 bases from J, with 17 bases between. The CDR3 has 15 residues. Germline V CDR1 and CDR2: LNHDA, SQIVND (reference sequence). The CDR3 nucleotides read TGTGCCAGCAAATCTTTGGTGGGCGACCAAGAGACCCAGTACTTC. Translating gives CASKSLVGDQETQYF.

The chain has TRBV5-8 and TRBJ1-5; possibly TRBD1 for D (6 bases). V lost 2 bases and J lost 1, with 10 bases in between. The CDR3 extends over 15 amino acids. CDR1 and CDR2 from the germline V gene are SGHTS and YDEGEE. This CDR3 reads CASSLQGKSNQPQHF. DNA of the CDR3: TGTGCCAGCAGCTTACAGGGTAAGAGCAATCAGCCCCAGCATTTT.

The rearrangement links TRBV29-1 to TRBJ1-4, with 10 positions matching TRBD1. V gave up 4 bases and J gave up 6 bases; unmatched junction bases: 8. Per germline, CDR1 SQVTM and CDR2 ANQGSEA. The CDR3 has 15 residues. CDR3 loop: CSVGGSGTGDEKLFF. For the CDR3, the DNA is TGCAGCGTTGGCGGCTCCGGGACAGGGGATGAAAAACTGTTTTTT.

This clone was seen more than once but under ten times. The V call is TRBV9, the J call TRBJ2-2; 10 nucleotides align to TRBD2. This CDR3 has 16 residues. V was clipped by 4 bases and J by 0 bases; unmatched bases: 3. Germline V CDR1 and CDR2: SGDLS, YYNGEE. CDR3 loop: CASSSGTSANTGELFF. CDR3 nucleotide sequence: TGTGCCAGCAGCTCGGGGACTAGCGCGAACACCGGGGAGCTGTTTTTT.

CDR3 sequence (DNA): TGCGCCAGCAGCTCCTTCACAGGCCCAAATCAGCCCCAGCATTTT. It yields the protein CASSSFTGPNQPQHF. The chain uses TRBV5-1 and TRBJ1-5, with D tentatively TRBD1 (5 bases). Germline V gene lookup returns CDR1 SGHRS and CDR2 YFSETQ. V gave up 3 bases and J gave up 4 bases, with 14 bases separating them. This CDR3 has 15 amino acids.

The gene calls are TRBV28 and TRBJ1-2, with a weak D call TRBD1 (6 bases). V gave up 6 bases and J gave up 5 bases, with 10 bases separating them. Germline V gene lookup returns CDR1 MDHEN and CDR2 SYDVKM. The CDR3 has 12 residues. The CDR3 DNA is TGTGCCAGCAGCCTCGGACAGTATGGCTACACCTTC. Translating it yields CASSLGQYGYTF.

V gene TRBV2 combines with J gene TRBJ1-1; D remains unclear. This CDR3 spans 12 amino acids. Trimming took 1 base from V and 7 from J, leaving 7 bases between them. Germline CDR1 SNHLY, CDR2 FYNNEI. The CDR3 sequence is CASSEDSLEAFF. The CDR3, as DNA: TGTGCCAGCAGTGAAGATAGCCTTGAAGCTTTCTTT.

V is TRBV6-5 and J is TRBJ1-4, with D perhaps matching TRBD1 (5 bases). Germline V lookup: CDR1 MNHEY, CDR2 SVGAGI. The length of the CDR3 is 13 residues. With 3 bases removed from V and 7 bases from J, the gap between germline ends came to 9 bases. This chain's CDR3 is CASSYGTGEKLFF. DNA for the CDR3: TGTGCCAGCAGTTATGGGACTGGTGAAAAACTGTTTTTT.

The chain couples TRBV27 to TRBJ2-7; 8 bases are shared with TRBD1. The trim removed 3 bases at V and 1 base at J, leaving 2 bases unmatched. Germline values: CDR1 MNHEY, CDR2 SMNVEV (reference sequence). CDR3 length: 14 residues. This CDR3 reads CASSFHRGSYEQYF. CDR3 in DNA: TGTGCCAGCAGTTTCCACAGGGGGTCCTACGAGCAGTACTTC.

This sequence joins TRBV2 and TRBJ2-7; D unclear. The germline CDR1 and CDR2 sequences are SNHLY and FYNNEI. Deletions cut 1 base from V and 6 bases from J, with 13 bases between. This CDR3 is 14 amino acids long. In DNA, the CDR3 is TGTGCCAGCAGTGAAGGGCCCGGAGATTTCGAGCAGTACTTC. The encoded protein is CASSEGPGDFEQYF. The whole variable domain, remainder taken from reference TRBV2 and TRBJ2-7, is EPEVTQTPSHQVTQMGQEVILRCVPISNHLYFYWYRQILGQKVEFLVSFYNNEISEKSEIFDDQFSVERPDGSNFTLKIRSTKLEDSAMYFCASSEGPGDFEQYFGPGTRLTVT.

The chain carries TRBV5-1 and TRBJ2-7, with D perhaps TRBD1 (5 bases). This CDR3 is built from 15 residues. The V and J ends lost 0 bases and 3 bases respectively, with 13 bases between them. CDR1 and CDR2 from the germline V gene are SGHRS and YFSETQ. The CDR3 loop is CASSLASGQFYEQYF. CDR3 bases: TGCGCCAGCAGCTTGGCTTCAGGGCAGTTCTACGAGCAGTACTTC.

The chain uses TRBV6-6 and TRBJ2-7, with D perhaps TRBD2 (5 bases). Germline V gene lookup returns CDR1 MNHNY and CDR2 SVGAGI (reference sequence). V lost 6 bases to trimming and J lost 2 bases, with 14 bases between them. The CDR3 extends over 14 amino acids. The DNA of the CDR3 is TGTGCCAGCAGCCCTTTGGGGAGTACCTACGAGCAGTACTTC. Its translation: CASSPLGSTYEQYF.

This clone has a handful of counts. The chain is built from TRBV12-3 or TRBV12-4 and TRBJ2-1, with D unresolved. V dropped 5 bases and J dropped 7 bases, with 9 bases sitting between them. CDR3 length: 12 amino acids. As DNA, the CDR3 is TGTGCCAGCAGTGCCTCGAGGAATGAGCAGTTCTTC. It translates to CASSASRNEQFF.